Each of the 13 T cell receptor beta chains below was sequenced from the same sample in a study of beta chain features in type 1 diabetes. General study results and limits: The study found moderately but significantly shorter TCRB CDR3s in all four CD4+ subsets of Type 1 diabetes patients.

Their antigens remain unidentified. The authors reverse transcribed all of the isolated RNA, so sequencing captured expressed TCRB transcripts. Using immunoSEQ multiplex PCR, the repertoire was profiled, and TCRdb retains in-frame clones only, with some absent. The sample comprises 400,000 or so clones, 10% to 15% of which are singletons, and 0.01% rests with the top ten. Source material: naive CD4+ T cells from blood. The receptor source for this set is a woman under 30 with type 1 diabetes.

There are a few counts of this clone. The rearrangement joins TRBV30 to TRBJ1-5; D is undetermined. Per the germline V gene, CDR1 is GTSNPN and CDR2 is SVGIG (reference sequence). This CDR3 has 12 residues. V was pared by 2 bases and J by 7 bases, with 9 bases between. CDR3 bases: TGTGCCTGGAGTCCCCCCTTCCAGCCCCAGCATTTT. Translation: CAWSPPFQPQHF.

This clone was counted between two and nine times. This chain joins TRBV5-4 and TRBJ2-3; D remains unclear. Trimming took off 0 bases at V and 3 bases at J, with 11 bases between the two ends. Germline V lookup: CDR1 SGHNT, CDR2 YYREEE (reference sequence). This CDR3 has 15 residues. CDR3 in amino acids: CASSLGQDVTDTQYF. In nucleotides, the CDR3 is TGTGCCAGCAGCTTGGGGCAGGATGTGACAGATACGCAGTATTTT.

This chain joins TRBV15 and TRBJ2-3, with 7 nucleotides matching TRBD2. V shed 1 base and J 5 bases; nucleotides not matched to a gene: 0. This CDR3 region has 13 residues. Germline loops: CDR1 LNHNV, CDR2 YYDKDF (reference sequence). The CDR3 sequence is CATSRGTRDTQYF. The CDR3 DNA reads as TGTGCCACCAGCAGAGGGACTAGAGATACGCAGTATTTT.

This clone was seen a handful of times. This chain uses TRBV23-1 with TRBJ1-2; the match to TRBD1 covers 8 bases. TRBV23-1 is reported as an ORF; its role is uncertain. The CDR3 runs to 15 residues. The ends lost 8 bases at V and 8 bases at J; junction bases unmatched: 16. The CDR3: CASGIQGALRIGYTF. Here the CDR3 DNA reads TGCGCCAGCGGGATCCAGGGGGCGCTAAGGATCGGCTACACCTTC.

This clone turned up a few times. This chain joins TRBV19 and TRBJ2-7, with TRBD2 identical over 10 bases. Per the germline V gene, CDR1 is LNHDA and CDR2 is SQIVND (reference sequence). The CDR3 is 15 amino acids. V was clipped by 5 bases and J by 1 base; unmatched bases: 5. The CDR3, as DNA: TGTGCCAGTAGTGCGTTAGCGGGAGGTTCCTACGAGCAGTACTTC. It translates to CASSALAGGSYEQYF.

The chain joins TRBV15 to TRBJ2-3; 11 bases match TRBD1. V shed 1 base and J 4 bases; nucleotides not matched to a gene: 4. Germline CDR1 and CDR2: LNHNV and YYDKDF (reference sequence). There are 16 residues in the CDR3. This CDR3 is CATSRGTGGRADTQYF. The CDR3 DNA reads TGTGCCACCAGCAGAGGGACAGGGGGCCGCGCAGATACGCAGTATTTT.

Concerning this clone: A junction end diverges from the germline sequence, so it may reflect a read error. This rearrangement joins TRBV14 to TRBJ1-1; D unresolved. Germline V gene lookup returns CDR1 SGHDN and CDR2 FVKESK. The CDR3 loop spans 14 amino acids. The CDR3 is CASSQDLSIPRSSF. CDR3 DNA sequence: TGTGCCAGCAGCCAAGATTTAAGCATCCCCCGTTCATCCTTT.

This clone was detected only a few times. The V and J genes are TRBV7-3 and TRBJ2-7; D may be TRBD2 (5 bases). The CDR3 contains 15 residues. Deletions cut 1 base from V and 5 bases from J, with 15 bases between. The germline V gene encodes CDR1 SGHTA and CDR2 FQGTGA. CDR3 amino acids: CASSLNWERANEQYF. CDR3 coding DNA: TGTGCCAGCAGCTTAAACTGGGAGAGGGCTAACGAGCAGTACTTC.

The chain employs TRBV28 and TRBJ2-7; D is possibly TRBD1 (6 bases). In germline, CDR1 is MDHEN, CDR2 SYDVKM. The CDR3 contains 14 residues. Deletions cut 4 bases from V and 3 bases from J, with 13 bases between. CDR3: CASSSGQMGYEQYF. The CDR3 DNA sequence: TGTGCCAGCAGTTCCGGACAGATGGGCTACGAGCAGTACTTC.

This clone was counted only a few times. Other DNA variants within this sample encode the same CDR3. The rearrangement uses TRBV28 and TRBJ2-7, with TRBD1 identical over 8 bases. V dropped 2 bases and J dropped 4; count of bases not matched to a gene: 4. Germline values: CDR1 MDHEN, CDR2 SYDVKM. CDR3 size: 14 residues. The CDR3 loop reads CASSLPGQGYEQYF. The CDR3 DNA reads as TGTGCCAGCAGTTTACCCGGACAGGGATACGAGCAGTACTTC.

Remarks on this clone: The same CDR3 arises from other DNA sequences in this sample as well. The genes are TRBV5-4 and TRBJ2-1; 13 nucleotides line up with TRBD2. The CDR3 is 15 residues long. The J segment lost 5 bases and the V segment lost 4 bases, leaving 3 bases of the junction unmatched. Germline V CDR1 and CDR2: SGHNT, YYREEE (reference sequence). In DNA, the CDR3 is TGTGCCAGCAGCCCGGGGACTAGCGGGAACAATGAGCAGTTCTTC. This sequence encodes CASSPGTSGNNEQFF. The full variable domain, in which reference TRBV5-4 and TRBJ2-1 provide the parts outside the CDR3, is ETGVTQSPTHLIKTRGQQVTLRCSSQSGHNTVSWYQQALGQGPQFIFQYYREEENGRGNFPPRFSGLQFPNYSSELNVNALELDDSALYLCASSPGTSGNNEQFFGPGTRLTVL.

V usage is TRBV7-9 and J usage is TRBJ2-7; D unclear. The CDR3 totals 11 residues. Germline V gene lookup returns CDR1 SEHNR and CDR2 FQNEAQ (reference sequence). V lost 1 base and J 6 bases, leaving 4 bases between the germline ends. The CDR3 is CASSLVSEQYF. The CDR3 DNA sequence: TGTGCCAGCAGCTTAGTATCCGAGCAGTACTTC.

Only a few counts were recorded for this clone. The chain is built from TRBV5-1 and TRBJ2-5, with TRBD1 matching over 10 bases. Germline CDR1 is SGHRS and CDR2 is YFSETQ. J lost 2 bases, V lost 4 bases, and 5 bases had no gene match. The CDR3 runs to 15 residues. Here the CDR3 DNA reads TGCGCCAGCAGCAAAGACAGGGGGCGTCAAGAGACCCAGTACTTC. This gives the protein CASSKDRGRQETQYF.